Here is one T cell receptor (beta chain) with its context. Its target is not known. The germline V and J ends were trimmed by 3 bases and 1 base, with 9 bases remaining between them. The germline V gene encodes CDR1 MGHRA and CDR2 YSYEKL. This CDR3 has 14 amino acids. This specimen belongs to a study of T-cell reconstitution after alpha-beta-depleted transplantation in children. Broader study findings: Surviving recipient T cells and intrathymic progenitors accounted for some patients' high TCRbeta diversity at day 60. T-cell counts and diversity at one year post-transplant came mainly from newly produced T cells. It was reported that alpha-beta T cells came from several hundred expanded graft clones (about two months after transplant).

A library of TCRbeta sequences, prepared with unique molecular identifiers, was generated. TCRdb reanalysed the PCR reads using MiXCR and keeps one entry per CDR3 protein. This sample has about 440,000 distinct CDR3 sequences; roughly 44% occur once, and the top ten carry about 30%. This specimen consisted of PBMCs, obtained before TCRalphabeta/CD19-depleted stem cell transplant. The sequence was collected from a girl aged 2 to 10 with aplastic anemia, due to receive a stem cell transplant. The chain recombines TRBV4-1 with TRBJ1-1; D unresolved. The CDR3 spells CASSQRTGNTEAFF. The CDR3, as DNA: TGCGCCAGCAGCCAGAGGACCGGGAACACTGAAGCTTTCTTT.